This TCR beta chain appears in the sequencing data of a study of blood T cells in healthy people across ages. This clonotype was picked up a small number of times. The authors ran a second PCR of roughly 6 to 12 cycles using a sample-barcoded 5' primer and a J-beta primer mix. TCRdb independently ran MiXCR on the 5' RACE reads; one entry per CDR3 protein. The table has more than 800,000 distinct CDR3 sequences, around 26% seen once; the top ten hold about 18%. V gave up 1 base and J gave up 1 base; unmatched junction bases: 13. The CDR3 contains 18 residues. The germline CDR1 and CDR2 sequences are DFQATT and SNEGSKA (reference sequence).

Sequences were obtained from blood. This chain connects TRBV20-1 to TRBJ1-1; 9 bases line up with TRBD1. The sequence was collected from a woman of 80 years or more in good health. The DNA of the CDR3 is TGCAGTGCTAGAGTCCTCTTGGGACAGGGAGTTAGGAACACTGAAGCTTTCTTT. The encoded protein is CSARVLLGQGVRNTEAFF.